This T cell receptor beta chain was obtained from a study of cytomegalovirus exposure and HLA in healthy donors. Study-level results: Rarity held for most TCR sequences, but there were some public TCRs that occurred in many donors.

The primer mix had 60 Vbeta and 13 Jbeta primers. TCRdb keeps only in-frame clones here, not all; method: immunoSEQ multiplex PCR. The sample includes 100,000 to 150,000 clones, 74% of them seen just once. This clone was seen once. Its antigen is currently unknown. The V gene's germline CDR1 is SGHNT and CDR2 YENEEA. The CDR3 has 15 residues. Trimming left V 1 base short and J 2 bases short, with 10 bases between. This chain connects TRBV11-3 to TRBJ2-3, with a weak D call TRBD1 (5 bases). The specimen was PBMCs. This sequence was found in a woman aged 45-65 years in good health and CMV-seropositive. The DNA for the CDR3 is TGTGCCAGCAGCTTAGTAGTCGGACACACAGATACGCAGTATTTT. It encodes CASSLVVGHTDTQYF.